The entry below describes one TCR beta chain. The data derive from a study of blood T cell repertoires in COVID-19. About the study: Sources were T cells, B-cell-depleted T cells, or PBMCs; the material itself was cDNA or gDNA.

TCRdb's copy holds only in-frame clones and misses some; the assay was immunoSEQ multiplex PCR. The sample includes 85,000 to 90,000 clones, roughly 80% of them seen just once. The V end was cut by 6 bases, the J end by 6 bases, with 14 bases between. This CDR3 comprises 13 residues. The V gene's germline CDR1 is SNHLY and CDR2 FYNNEI. The chain recombines TRBV2 with TRBJ1-2; D is possibly TRBD1 (5 bases). Material: peripheral blood. This TCR was sampled from a woman at least 80 years old with active or convalescent COVID-19. The CDR3 nucleotides read TGTGCCAGCAGCCGGAGGGGACCCGATGGCTACACCTTC. This translates into CASSRRGPDGYTF.